This entry lists 12 T cell receptor beta chains sequenced from one sample in a study of T cells after yellow fever vaccination. A single record per CDR3 protein comes from TCRdb applying MiXCR to the 5' RACE reads. The sample shows hundreds of thousands of distinct CDR3 sequences, approximately 13% of them seen only once. This sample comprised CD4+ T cells sorted from PBMCs, obtained 15 days after the yellow fever booster vaccination. All receptors derive from a young man who received the YFV17D yellow fever vaccine.

This clonotype came up a few times. The V gene is TRBV7-2, the J gene TRBJ1-2; D not resolved. Germline V lookup: CDR1 SGHTA, CDR2 FQGNSA. Trimming cost V 0 bases and J 1 base, with 12 bases left between them. The CDR3 covers 16 residues. CDR3 in DNA: TGTGCCAGCAGCTTAGCGGAAGATGTAGTTAACTATGGCTACACCTTC. Protein product: CASSLAEDVVNYGYTF.

V and J are TRBV7-2 and TRBJ2-1; D gene ambiguous. The CDR3 totals 13 residues. CDR1 is SGHTA and CDR2 is FQGNSA in the germline V gene. V was shortened by 6 bases and J by 4 bases, with 10 bases between the two germline ends. This CDR3 is CASREQLYNEQFF. CDR3 bases: TGTGCCAGCAGAGAACAGCTTTACAATGAGCAGTTCTTC.

The V gene is TRBV5-5, the J gene TRBJ2-1; D may match TRBD1 or TRBD2 (6 bases each). V gave up 4 bases and J gave up 3 bases, with 17 bases separating them. The CDR3 is made up of 16 amino acids. Germline V gives CDR1 SGHKS, CDR2 YYEKEE (reference sequence). CDR3: CASSDMGAGHYNEQFF. The CDR3 DNA is TGTGCCAGCAGCGATATGGGGGCGGGACACTACAATGAGCAGTTCTTC.

At least ten counts were recorded for this clonotype. V and J are TRBV9 and TRBJ1-5, with 8 bases identical to TRBD1. Germline loops: CDR1 SGDLS, CDR2 YYNGEE. V shed 4 bases and J 6 bases; nucleotides not matched to a gene: 6. CDR3 length equals 14 residues. CDR3 coding DNA: TGTGCCAGCAGCCCAGGACAGGGCAGTCAGCCCCAGCATTTT. Translating it yields CASSPGQGSQPQHF.

This clonotype was seen a handful of times. The V and J genes are TRBV5-1 and TRBJ2-3; 8 bases are a match to TRBD2. Germline CDR1 is SGHRS and CDR2 is YFSETQ. The CDR3 is 15 residues long. V trimming: 0 bases; J trimming: 4 bases; junction bases outside the gene matches: 4. The CDR3 loop is CASSLDSGVPDTQYF. The CDR3 nucleotides are TGCGCCAGCAGCTTGGATAGCGGGGTCCCAGATACGCAGTATTTT.

This clonotype was found a few times. The rearrangement links TRBV20-1 to TRBJ2-3, with 9 bases aligning to TRBD1. V was clipped by 5 bases and J by 3 bases; unmatched bases: 9. Germline values: CDR1 DFQATT, CDR2 SNEGSKA (reference sequence). CDR3 size: 15 residues. The CDR3 loop is CSALTGGTGTDTQYF. The CDR3 DNA reads as TGCAGTGCTTTAACAGGGGGCACCGGTACAGATACGCAGTATTTT.

The table lists this clonotype with a few counts. The J gene is TRBJ1-4, the V gene TRBV6-5, with D perhaps matching TRBD1 (6 bases). Germline CDR1 and CDR2: MNHEY and SVGAGI. The CDR3 contains 15 residues. Trimming left V 4 bases short and J 10 bases short, with 19 bases between. The CDR3 here is CASSWGTIGNGKLFF. Written as DNA, the CDR3 is TGTGCCAGCAGTTGGGGGACAATAGGAAACGGAAAACTGTTTTTT.

V gene TRBV15 combines with J gene TRBJ2-1; TRBD1 is a possible D gene (6 bases). CDR1 is LNHNV and CDR2 is YYDKDF in the germline V gene (reference sequence). The CDR3 consists of 14 residues. The V end lost 6 bases, the J end lost 5 bases, and 14 bases lay between the germline ends. CDR3 sequence: CATSLQGIHNEQFF. The DNA of the CDR3 is TGTGCCACCAGTCTACAGGGTATCCACAATGAGCAGTTCTTC.

This clonotype has only one observation. This sequence joins TRBV7-9 and TRBJ1-5, with TRBD1 identical over 8 bases. Trimming removed 5 bases from V and 5 bases from J; junction bases left unmatched: 8. Germline loops: CDR1 SEHNR, CDR2 FQNEAQ (reference sequence). This CDR3 has 15 amino acids. In nucleotides, the CDR3 is TGTGCCAGCAGCCCCTGGACAGGGAGGGATCAGCCCCAGCATTTT. This encodes CASSPWTGRDQPQHF.

The gene calls are TRBV29-1 and TRBJ1-2; the match to TRBD1 covers 10 bases. CDR1 SQVTM and CDR2 ANQGSEA come from the germline V gene. The V segment lost 6 bases and the J segment 7 bases; nucleotides outside the gene matches: 8. This CDR3 has 13 residues. CDR3 sequence: CSVGGQGMGGYTF. DNA for the CDR3: TGCAGCGTGGGGGGACAGGGGATGGGTGGCTACACCTTC.

This clonotype turned up a few times. J is TRBJ2-1 and V is TRBV5-4; TRBD2 aligns across 7 bases. The CDR3 consists of 14 residues. CDR1 and CDR2 from the germline V gene are SGHNT and YYREEE (reference sequence). With 1 base clipped from V and 5 bases from J, the junction kept 3 bases outside the gene matches. The CDR3 spells CASSLRGDNNEQFF. CDR3 bases: TGTGCCAGCAGCTTGCGGGGGGATAACAATGAGCAGTTCTTC.

This clonotype was counted only a few times. The CDR3 loop is CASGLATGVSPYGYTF. CDR3 DNA sequence: TGTGCTAGTGGTTTGGCCACAGGGGTTTCCCCCTATGGCTACACCTTC. The chain uses TRBV12-5 and TRBJ1-2; TRBD1 matches at 7 bases. The CDR3 covers 16 residues. J was trimmed by 4 bases and V by 1 base; bases with no gene match: 9. Germline CDR1 is LGHNT and CDR2 is FRNRAP.